This T cell receptor beta chain was sequenced for a study of shared clonotypes between healthy human individuals. V dropped 3 bases and J dropped 2 bases, with 16 bases sitting between them. The CDR3 is made up of 17 amino acids. The germline V gene encodes CDR1 SNHLY and CDR2 FYNNEI. Each unsorted PBMC replicate got 300 ng genomic DNA, tens of thousands of genomes. Assay: immunoSEQ multiplex PCR; the TCRdb copy retains only in-frame clones and omits some. The sample shows about 480,000 clones, about three quarters of them seen only once. Notes on the study in general: Owing to a small donor count, the genetic and exposure-history diversity represented was limited.

Concerning this clone itself: Antigen unknown.

The chain combines TRBV2 with TRBJ2-2; D tentatively fits TRBD1 or TRBD2 (5 bases each). The clonotype was recovered from a woman aged 40 to 55 in good health. Some clones in this sample may be carry-over from other donors' samples. The source material was PBMCs. The CDR3 spells CASSDDWGKINTGELFF. The CDR3 nucleotides are TGTGCCAGCAGTGATGATTGGGGGAAGATAAACACCGGGGAGCTGTTTTTT.